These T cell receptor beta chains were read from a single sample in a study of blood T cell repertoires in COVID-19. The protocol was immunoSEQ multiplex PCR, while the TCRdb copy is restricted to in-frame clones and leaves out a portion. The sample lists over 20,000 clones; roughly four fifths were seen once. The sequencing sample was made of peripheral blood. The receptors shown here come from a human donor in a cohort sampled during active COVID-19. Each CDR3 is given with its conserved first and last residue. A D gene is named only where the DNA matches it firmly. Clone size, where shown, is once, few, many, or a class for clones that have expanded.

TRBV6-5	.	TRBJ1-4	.	CASSQGMGNEKLFF	TGTGCCAGCAGCCAGGGAATGGGGAATGAAAAACTGTTTTTT
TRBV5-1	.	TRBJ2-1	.	CASSLGQGEDNEQFF	TGCGCCAGCAGCTTGGGGCAGGGCGAGGACAATGAGCAGTTCTTC
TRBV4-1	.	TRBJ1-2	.	CASSQGQGMLDGYTF	TGCGCCAGCAGCCAGGGCCAGGGGATGTTGGATGGCTACACCTTC
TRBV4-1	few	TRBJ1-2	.	CASSQDLQGNGYTF	TGCGCCAGCAGCCAAGATCTGCAGGGGAATGGCTACACCTTC
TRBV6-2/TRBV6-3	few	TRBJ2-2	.	CASSYFGAFGGELFF	TGTGCCAGCAGTTATTTTGGGGCCTTTGGCGGGGAGCTGTTTTTT
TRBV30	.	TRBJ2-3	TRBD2	CAWSVGGITDTQYF	TGTGCCTGGAGTGTGGGGGGGATCACAGATACGCAGTATTTT
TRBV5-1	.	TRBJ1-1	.	CASSLGQTMNTEAFF	TGCGCCAGCAGCTTGGGACAGACCATGAACACTGAAGCTTTCTTT
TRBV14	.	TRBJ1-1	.	CASSQTSGTEAFF	TGTGCCAGCAGCCAGACCTCGGGCACTGAAGCTTTCTTT
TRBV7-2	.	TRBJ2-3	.	CASSLNQGVTDTQYF	TGTGCCAGCAGCTTAAATCAAGGGGTCACAGATACGCAGTATTTT
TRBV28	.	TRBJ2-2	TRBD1	CASSSPYSDRGGRTGELFF	TGTGCCAGCAGTTCCCCTTACTCTGACAGGGGAGGAAGAACCGGGGAGCTGTTTTTT
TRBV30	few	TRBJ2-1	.	CAWRDFSNEQFF	TGTGCCTGGAGGGACTTTTCGAATGAGCAGTTCTTC
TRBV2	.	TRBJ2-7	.	CASSETTGRLTYEQYF	TGTGCCAGCAGTGAAACGACAGGGAGGTTGACCTACGAGCAGTACTTC
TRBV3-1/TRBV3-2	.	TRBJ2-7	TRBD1	CASSRTGGYHEQYF	TGTGCCAGCAGCCGGACAGGGGGCTACCACGAGCAGTACTTC
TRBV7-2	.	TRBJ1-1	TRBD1	CASSAKTGRTEAFF	TGTGCCAGCAGCGCCAAGACAGGGAGAACTGAAGCTTTCTTT
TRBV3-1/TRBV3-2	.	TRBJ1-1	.	CASSEGGRTEAFF	TGTGCCAGCAGCGAGGGTGGGAGAACTGAAGCTTTCTTT
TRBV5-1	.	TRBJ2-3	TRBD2	CASSGTSGTDTQYF	TGCGCCAGCAGCGGGACTAGCGGCACAGATACGCAGTATTTT
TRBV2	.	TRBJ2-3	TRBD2	CASRDKGLAIADTQYF	TGTGCCAGCAGAGATAAGGGACTAGCAATTGCAGATACGCAGTATTTT
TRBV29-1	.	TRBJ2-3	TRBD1	CSARWDRGPGGTQYF	TGCAGCGCCAGATGGGACAGGGGACCTGGGGGTACGCAGTATTTT
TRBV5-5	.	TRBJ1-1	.	CASSLAGETEAFF	TGTGCCAGCAGCTTGGCAGGGGAAACTGAAGCTTTCTTT
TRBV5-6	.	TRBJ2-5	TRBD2	CASISKRGQETQYF	TGTGCCAGCATCTCAAAGCGGGGGCAAGAGACCCAGTACTTC
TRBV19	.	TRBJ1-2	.	CASTRGGDGNYGYTF	TGTGCCAGTACCCGTGGGGGCGACGGTAACTATGGCTACACCTTC
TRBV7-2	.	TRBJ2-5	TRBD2	CASSLASGGAQETQYF	TGTGCCAGCAGCTTAGCGTCCGGGGGGGCCCAAGAGACCCAGTACTTC
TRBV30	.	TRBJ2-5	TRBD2	CAWSSGGGQETQYF	TGTGCCTGGAGTAGTGGGGGGGGCCAAGAGACCCAGTACTTC
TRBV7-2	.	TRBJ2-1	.	CASSLASEQFF	TGTGCCAGCAGCTTAGCCTCTGAGCAGTTCTTC
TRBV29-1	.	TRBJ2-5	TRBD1	CSGEGTEGETQYF	TGCAGCGGGGAAGGGACAGAAGGTGAGACCCAGTACTTC
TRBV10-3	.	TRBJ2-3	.	CAISGAQGTSDTQYF	TGTGCCATCAGTGGGGCTCAGGGTACCTCAGATACGCAGTATTTT
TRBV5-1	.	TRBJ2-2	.	CASSLDEGAGELFF	TGCGCCAGCAGCTTGGACGAGGGTGCCGGGGAGCTGTTTTTT
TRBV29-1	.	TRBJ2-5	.	CSVEIWGAETQYF	TGCAGCGTGGAAATCTGGGGAGCAGAGACCCAGTACTTC
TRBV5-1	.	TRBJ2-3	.	CASRVRAPDTQYF	TGCGCCAGCAGGGTCAGGGCCCCAGATACGCAGTATTTT
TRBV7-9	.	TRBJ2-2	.	CASLTGGTGELFF	TGTGCCAGCTTAACCGGGGGAACCGGGGAGCTGTTTTTT
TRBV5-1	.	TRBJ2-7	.	CASSEGHGYEQYF	TGCGCCAGCAGCGAGGGACATGGCTACGAGCAGTACTTC
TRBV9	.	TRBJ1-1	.	CASSSSQGGTEAFF	TGTGCCAGCAGCTCCAGCCAGGGTGGAACTGAAGCTTTCTTT
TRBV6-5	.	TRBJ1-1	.	CASSYLQGNTEAFF	TGTGCCAGCAGTTACTTACAGGGGAACACTGAAGCTTTCTTT
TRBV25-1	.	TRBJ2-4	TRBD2	CASSREAGGWNIQYF	TGTGCCAGCAGTAGGGAAGCGGGGGGCTGGAACATTCAGTACTTC
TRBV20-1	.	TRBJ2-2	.	CSASTGGVTGELFF	TGCAGTGCTAGTACGGGCGGGGTAACCGGGGAGCTGTTTTTT
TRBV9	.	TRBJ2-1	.	CASSVWGDGYNEQFF	TGTGCCAGCAGCGTATGGGGGGATGGCTACAATGAGCAGTTCTTC
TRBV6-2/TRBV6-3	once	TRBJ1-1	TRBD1	CASSYRQGSTEAFF	TGTGCCAGCAGTTACCGACAGGGGAGCACTGAAGCTTTCTTT
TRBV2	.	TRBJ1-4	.	CASSESPGTNEKLFF	TGTGCCAGCAGTGAATCCCCAGGAACTAATGAAAAACTGTTTTTT
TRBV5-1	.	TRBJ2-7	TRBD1	CASSLGQGQDEQYF	TGCGCCAGCAGCTTGGGACAGGGTCAGGACGAGCAGTACTTC
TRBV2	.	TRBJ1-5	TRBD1	CASSQGGEGSNQPQHF	TGTGCCAGCAGTCAAGGGGGCGAAGGCAGCAATCAGCCCCAGCATTTT
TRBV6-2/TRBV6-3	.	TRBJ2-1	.	CASSYRGHTTGNEQFF	TGTGCCAGCAGTTACAGGGGTCATACCACGGGTAATGAGCAGTTCTTC
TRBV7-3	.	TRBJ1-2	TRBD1	CASGNRGDGYTF	TGTGCCAGCGGTAACAGGGGTGATGGCTACACCTTC
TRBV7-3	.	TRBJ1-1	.	CASSRGFGSTEAFF	TGTGCCAGCAGCCGAGGGTTCGGGAGCACTGAAGCTTTCTTT
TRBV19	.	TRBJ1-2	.	CASSEIRGYTF	TGTGCCAGTAGTGAGATTCGCGGCTACACCTTC
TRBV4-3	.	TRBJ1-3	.	CASSQDLSSGNTIYF	TGCGCCAGCAGCCAAGATCTAAGCTCTGGAAACACCATATATTTT
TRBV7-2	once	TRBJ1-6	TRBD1	CASSLSTGQSPLHF	TGTGCCAGCAGCTTATCCACGGGACAGTCCCCCCTCCACTTT
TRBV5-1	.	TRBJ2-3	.	CASSLTGGLTDTQYF	TGCGCCAGCAGCTTGACCGGGGGGCTCACAGATACGCAGTATTTT
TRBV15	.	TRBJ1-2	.	CATSRDQQSYGYTF	TGTGCCACCAGCAGAGATCAACAGAGCTATGGCTACACCTTC
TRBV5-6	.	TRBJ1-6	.	CASSLVLENSPLHF	TGTGCCAGCAGCTTGGTGTTGGAGAATTCACCCCTCCACTTT
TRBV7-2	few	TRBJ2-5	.	CASSLSHLETQYF	TGTGCCAGCAGCTTGTCCCATTTAGAGACCCAGTACTTC
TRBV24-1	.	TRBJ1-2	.	CATSDFRVGYTF	TGTGCCACCAGTGATTTCAGGGTTGGCTACACCTTC
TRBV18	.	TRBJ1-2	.	CASSPDKYYGYTF	TGTGCCAGCTCACCGGACAAATACTATGGCTACACCTTC